These T cell receptor beta chains were read from a single sample in a study of blood T cells in healthy people across ages. TCRdb fed the 5' RACE reads into MiXCR, producing one record per CDR3 protein. Of 600,000 to 1,000,000 distinct CDR3 sequences in the sample, roughly 64% were seen once. Sequencing was carried out using blood. These receptors originate from a man in his thirties or forties in good health. CDR3s include the opening cysteine and the closing phenylalanine or tryptophan. A D gene is named only where the DNA matches it firmly. Clone size is not always given. Where it is, it says once, few, many or a class for expanded clones.

v_gene	abundance	j_gene	d_gene	CDR3aa	CDR3nt
TRBV12-3/TRBV12-4	.	TRBJ1-2	.	CASRRTESGYTF	TGTGCCAGCAGAAGGACTGAGAGTGGCTACACCTTC
TRBV19	.	TRBJ1-1	.	CASSPLLGEAFF	TGTGCCAGTAGCCCCCTGCTGGGCGAAGCTTTCTTT
TRBV4-3	.	TRBJ1-2	.	CASSQVSTGTGYTF	TGCGCCAGCAGCCAAGTTTCCACAGGTACTGGCTACACCTTC
TRBV7-2	few	TRBJ2-7	.	CASSLVKVLEQYF	TGTGCCAGCAGCTTAGTAAAAGTCCTCGAGCAGTACTTC
TRBV12-3/TRBV12-4	.	TRBJ1-4	.	CASQQGNMKELVF	TGTGCCAGCCAACAGGGTAATATGAAGGAACTGGTTTTT
TRBV12-3/TRBV12-4	.	TRBJ1-1	.	CASSRTRSAFF	TGTGCCAGCAGCCGAACAAGGAGTGCTTTCTTT
TRBV20-1	.	TRBJ2-7	.	CSARYRSSYEQYF	TGCAGTGCACGCTACAGGTCATCCTACGAGCAGTACTTC
TRBV27	.	TRBJ2-5	TRBD2	CASSLWAGARFETQYF	TGTGCCAGCAGTTTATGGGCGGGAGCTCGATTCGAGACCCAGTACTTC
TRBV4-3	.	TRBJ2-4	TRBD1	CASSEVGGGPNIQYF	TGCGCCAGCAGCGAAGTAGGGGGCGGACCCAACATTCAGTACTTC
TRBV29-1	.	TRBJ1-1	.	CSVSWEGRFNTEAFF	TGCAGCGTTTCTTGGGAGGGCAGGTTCAACACTGAAGCTTTCTTT
TRBV20-1	.	TRBJ2-3	TRBD1	CSALDRVDTQYF	TGCAGTGCTTTGGACAGGGTAGATACGCAGTATTTT
TRBV6-5	.	TRBJ2-7	.	CASSPDETYEQYF	TGTGCCAGCAGTCCGGACGAAACTTACGAGCAGTACTTC
TRBV7-9	few	TRBJ2-7	.	CASSLRTYEQYF	TGTGCCAGCAGCTTAAGGACTTACGAGCAGTACTTC
TRBV6-5	few	TRBJ2-7	.	CASSTDYYEQYF	TGTGCCAGCAGTACAGACTATTACGAGCAGTACTTC
TRBV20-1	.	TRBJ2-5	TRBD1	CSARTGQGGKTQYF	TGCAGTGCTCGGACCGGACAGGGGGGAAAGACCCAGTACTTC
TRBV29-1	few	TRBJ1-1	.	CSVERTEGTEAFF	TGCAGCGTTGAACGGACAGAGGGAACTGAAGCTTTCTTT
TRBV6-1	few	TRBJ2-5	.	CASSNTRRIQETQYF	TGTGCCAGCAGCAACACGAGACGGATCCAAGAGACCCAGTACTTC
TRBV7-9	.	TRBJ2-5	TRBD1	CASSLGLDRGAQETQYF	TGTGCCAGCAGCTTGGGATTGGACAGGGGAGCCCAAGAGACCCAGTACTTC
TRBV5-5	.	TRBJ2-7	.	CASLSHLGYEQYF	TGTGCCAGCCTTTCCCACCTCGGATACGAGCAGTACTTC
TRBV12-3/TRBV12-4	.	TRBJ2-2	TRBD2	CASSLGPLTLAIGTGELFF	TGTGCCAGCAGTTTAGGGCCTCTAACACTAGCGATTGGCACCGGGGAGCTGTTTTTT
TRBV29-1	.	TRBJ2-5	.	CSVALETQYF	TGCAGCGTGGCCCTGGAGACCCAGTACTTC
TRBV27	.	TRBJ1-2	.	CASKPSDGTHGYTF	TGTGCCAGCAAACCCTCGGACGGGACACATGGCTACACCTTC
TRBV7-2	.	TRBJ2-5	.	CASSLRSGQTQYF	TGTGCCAGCAGCTTAAGGAGCGGGCAGACCCAGTACTTC
TRBV27	few	TRBJ2-1	.	CASSSGTIGNEQFF	TGTGCCAGCAGCTCCGGGACGATAGGGAATGAGCAGTTCTTC
TRBV20-1	many	TRBJ2-1	.	CSASRDGYNEQFF	TGCAGTGCTAGTCGGGACGGTTACAATGAGCAGTTCTTC
TRBV20-1	.	TRBJ1-2	.	CSARDSRGLANFPYGYTF	TGCAGTGCTAGAGATAGCAGGGGACTAGCGAACTTTCCTTATGGCTACACCTTC
TRBV5-1	.	TRBJ2-7	TRBD2	CASRLTSGDYEQYF	TGCGCCAGCAGATTGACTAGCGGGGATTACGAGCAGTACTTC
TRBV7-2	few	TRBJ2-4	TRBD2	CAGSLTSGSAENIQYF	TGTGCCGGCAGCCTAACTAGCGGGAGCGCTGAAAACATTCAGTACTTC
TRBV10-3	.	TRBJ2-7	.	CAISMRGRLREQYF	TGTGCCATCTCTATGCGGGGAAGGTTGAGGGAGCAGTACTTC
TRBV28	once	TRBJ2-7	TRBD2	CASSFGTSGAQYF	TGTGCCAGCAGTTTTGGGACTAGCGGGGCGCAGTACTTC
TRBV5-1	.	TRBJ2-4	TRBD2	CASSLFPVGGEGAKNIQYF	TGCGCCAGCAGCTTGTTTCCAGTGGGAGGGGAGGGAGCCAAAAACATTCAGTACTTC
TRBV12-3/TRBV12-4	few	TRBJ2-7	TRBD2	CASSLGSGGSSYEQYF	TGTGCCAGCAGTTTGGGTAGCGGGGGGTCGTCCTACGAGCAGTACTTC
TRBV6-2/TRBV6-3	few	TRBJ2-5	TRBD1	CASSTLWRTGAEETQYF	TGTGCCAGCAGTACCCTATGGAGGACAGGGGCGGAAGAGACCCAGTACTTC
TRBV12-3/TRBV12-4	.	TRBJ2-1	.	CASSSGRPGQFF	TGTGCCAGCAGTTCCGGGCGCCCCGGGCAGTTCTTC
TRBV29-1	once	TRBJ2-1	.	CSVAQNYEQFF	TGCAGCGTTGCCCAGAACTACGAGCAGTTCTTC
TRBV6-5	.	TRBJ2-3	.	CASREQTSTDTQYF	TGTGCCAGCAGGGAGCAGACTAGCACAGATACGCAGTATTTT
TRBV5-1	once	TRBJ1-1	.	CASSLGGGEAEAFF	TGCGCCAGCAGCTTGGGCGGCGGGGAGGCTGAAGCTTTCTTT
TRBV2	.	TRBJ2-1	.	CASGTKGYYEQFF	TGTGCCTCAGGGACCAAAGGGTACTATGAGCAGTTCTTC
TRBV7-2	.	TRBJ2-3	.	CASSWTTTDTQYF	TGTGCCAGCAGCTGGACTACTACAGATACGCAGTATTTT
TRBV12-3/TRBV12-4	once	TRBJ2-2	TRBD1	CASSRITGTGGNTGELFF	TGTGCCAGCAGCCGTATTACCGGGACAGGTGGGAACACCGGGGAGCTGTTTTTT
TRBV5-1	.	TRBJ2-5	.	CASSWGRDEQYF	TGCGCCAGCAGCTGGGGCAGGGATGAGCAGTACTTC
TRBV7-9	few	TRBJ2-1	.	CASSLVGLSLNEQFF	TGTGCCAGCAGCTTAGTAGGTCTCAGCCTCAATGAGCAGTTCTTC
TRBV28	few	TRBJ2-7	.	CASSEMTTMGEQYF	TGTGCCAGCAGTGAGATGACTACAATGGGCGAGCAGTACTTC
TRBV3-1	.	TRBJ2-3	.	CASSQDPRGSTDTRYF	TGTGCCAGCAGCCAAGATCCAAGAGGGAGCACAGATACGCGGTATTTT
TRBV7-9	.	TRBJ2-5	TRBD2	CASSAGASGGQETQYF	TGTGCCAGCAGCGCTGGCGCTAGCGGGGGCCAAGAGACCCAGTACTTC
TRBV6-1	few	TRBJ2-5	TRBD2	CASRGAGVETQYF	TGTGCCAGCAGGGGAGCGGGAGTTGAGACCCAGTACTTC
TRBV7-9	.	TRBJ1-5	.	CASSLRSDQPQHF	TGTGCCAGCAGCTTGAGGAGCGATCAGCCCCAGCATTTT
TRBV20-1	.	TRBJ1-1	.	CSARDILGSEAFF	TGCAGTGCTAGAGATATCTTGGGCTCTGAAGCTTTCTTT
TRBV7-9	.	TRBJ2-1	TRBD2	CASSLLPGLYNEQFF	TGTGCCAGCAGCTTACTCCCGGGACTATACAATGAGCAGTTCTTC
TRBV5-1	.	TRBJ2-7	TRBD2	CASSEGLAGTLPLYEQYF	TGCGCCAGCAGCGAGGGACTAGCGGGGACCCTCCCATTGTACGAGCAGTACTTC
TRBV13	.	TRBJ2-7	.	CASSPRPGTYEQYF	TGTGCCAGCAGCCCCAGACCAGGTACCTACGAGCAGTACTTC
TRBV6-5	.	TRBJ2-6	TRBD2	CATTIGGFGANVLTF	TGTGCCACAACAATCGGGGGGTTTGGGGCCAACGTCCTGACTTTC
TRBV7-2	few	TRBJ2-6	.	CASSLAPPGANVLTF	TGTGCCAGCAGCTTAGCACCACCTGGGGCCAACGTCCTGACTTTC
TRBV4-2	.	TRBJ2-3	TRBD2	CASSQDNLAGTDTQYF	TGTGCCAGCAGCCAAGATAACCTAGCGGGGACGGATACGCAGTATTTT
TRBV20-1	.	TRBJ1-1	.	CSAMRTKAFF	TGCAGTGCTATGAGGACCAAGGCTTTCTTT